These T cell receptor beta chains were read from a single sample in a study of CXCR3-negative and CXCR3-positive naive CD8 T cells. TCRdb reanalyzed the 5' RACE reads, giving one entry per CDR3 protein sequence and no DNA. This listing includes under 150,000 distinct CDR3 sequences. Sequencing input: naive CXCR3+ CD8+ T cells from blood. These receptors were collected from a human donor in good health. Some clones in this sample may be carry-over from other donors' samples. Each CDR3 is given with its conserved first and last residue. Fields, in order: J gene, V gene, CDR3 protein.

TRBJ2-7	TRBV7-9	CASSPALTYEQYF
TRBJ2-7	TRBV12-3/TRBV12-4	CASTSGQGAHEQYF
TRBJ2-1	TRBV12-3/TRBV12-4	CASSPPEGAYNEQFF
TRBJ2-3	TRBV14	CASSQVLGLDTQYF
TRBJ2-1	TRBV15	CATSKGTSGYNEQFF
TRBJ2-7	TRBV7-8	CASSLTPPGVSYEQYF
TRBJ2-2	TRBV29-1	CSVVPNGRESTGELFF
TRBJ2-5	TRBV12-3/TRBV12-4	CASSTSGDGEETQYF
TRBJ2-1	TRBV12-3/TRBV12-4	CASSSPARENEQFF
TRBJ2-7	TRBV29-1	CSAYIRVYRSYEQYF
TRBJ2-1	TRBV2	CASKDQLAVNEQFF
TRBJ2-2	TRBV5-1	CASSLVPGGTNTGELFF
TRBJ2-1	TRBV13	CASIAGKYNEQFF
TRBJ2-7	TRBV3-1	CASSQDPRYEQYF
TRBJ2-3	TRBV7-9	CASSSAAGVGGPDTQYF
TRBJ1-1	TRBV21-1	CASSKELGQTNTEAFF